The subject of this entry is one T cell receptor beta chain. Through a sample-barcoded 5' primer and a J-beta primer mix, a second PCR was run for roughly 6 to 11 cycles. TCRdb re-derived calls from the 5' RACE reads in MiXCR, one entry per CDR3 protein. This sample carries some 1.7 million distinct CDR3 sequences, roughly 27% of them seen once, and the ten largest clones take approximately 7.7%. This entry belongs to a study of blood T cells in healthy people across ages. Between the trimmed V and J ends, which lost 0 bases and 0 bases, there was a span of 9 bases. The CDR3 is 15 residues long. The germline V gene encodes CDR1 SGDLS and CDR2 YYNGEE.

The receptor was isolated from a woman in her twenties or thirties in good health. J is TRBJ1-1 and V is TRBV9, with D tentatively TRBD1 (5 bases). The sample comprised blood. The CDR3 region is CASSVEGGVNTEAFF. Written as DNA, the CDR3 is TGTGCCAGCAGCGTAGAAGGAGGGGTGAACACTGAAGCTTTCTTT.